These T cell receptor beta chains were read from a single sample in a study of cytomegalovirus exposure and HLA in healthy donors. Assay: immunoSEQ multiplex PCR; the TCRdb copy retains only in-frame clones and omits some. Of about 160,000 clones detected, roughly three quarters appear once; the ten largest clones hold around 3.1%. Sequencing input: PBMCs. These receptors originate from a woman aged 45-65 years in good health and CMV-seropositive. Both conserved end residues are trimmed from each CDR3. D genes are given only for firm matches.

D gene: NA
J gene: TRBJ2-6
V gene: TRBV30
CDR3 protein: AWRTGISSGANGLT

D gene: NA
J gene: TRBJ2-1
V gene: TRBV19
CDR3 protein: ASSPSSYNEQF

D gene: NA
J gene: TRBJ2-5
V gene: TRBV6-5
CDR3 protein: ASSNGNRATQY

D gene: NA
J gene: TRBJ1-2
V gene: TRBV10-1
CDR3 protein: ASSDGLFGYT

D gene: NA
J gene: TRBJ1-6
V gene: TRBV30
CDR3 protein: AWSVLGTRGSPLH

D gene: NA
J gene: TRBJ1-2
V gene: TRBV4-2
CDR3 protein: ASSQGPPDGDGYT

D gene: NA
J gene: TRBJ1-1
V gene: TRBV7-2
CDR3 protein: ASSPDRNKAF

D gene: TRBD1
J gene: TRBJ2-2
V gene: TRBV6-1
CDR3 protein: ASSTGQIVGGELF

D gene: TRBD2
J gene: TRBJ2-3
V gene: TRBV4-3
CDR3 protein: ASSQDSGQREGLSTDTQY

D gene: NA
J gene: TRBJ1-5
V gene: TRBV6-5
CDR3 protein: ASSSEGQPQH

D gene: NA
J gene: TRBJ1-1
V gene: TRBV7-2
CDR3 protein: ASSLEGSTEAF

D gene: TRBD1
J gene: TRBJ2-1
V gene: TRBV10-3
CDR3 protein: ATHPTGQGNNEQF

D gene: NA
J gene: TRBJ1-1
V gene: TRBV7-6
CDR3 protein: ASSAERGARAF

D gene: TRBD1
J gene: TRBJ1-2
V gene: TRBV6-5
CDR3 protein: ASSQGDGYGYT

D gene: NA
J gene: TRBJ1-1
V gene: TRBV6-6
CDR3 protein: ASSPRGPGGTEAF

D gene: NA
J gene: TRBJ1-1
V gene: TRBV7-2
CDR3 protein: ASRFQGGTEAF

D gene: NA
J gene: TRBJ1-6
V gene: TRBV7-2
CDR3 protein: ASSLGVFRGINSPLH

D gene: NA
J gene: TRBJ2-7
V gene: TRBV28
CDR3 protein: ASSPSGEGEQY

D gene: TRBD1
J gene: TRBJ2-3
V gene: TRBV19
CDR3 protein: ASSIGTGGPDTQY

D gene: NA
J gene: TRBJ1-1
V gene: TRBV6-5
CDR3 protein: ASRPSRWNTEAF

D gene: TRBD1
J gene: NA
V gene: TRBV27
CDR3 protein: ASSLWGTGTYEQY